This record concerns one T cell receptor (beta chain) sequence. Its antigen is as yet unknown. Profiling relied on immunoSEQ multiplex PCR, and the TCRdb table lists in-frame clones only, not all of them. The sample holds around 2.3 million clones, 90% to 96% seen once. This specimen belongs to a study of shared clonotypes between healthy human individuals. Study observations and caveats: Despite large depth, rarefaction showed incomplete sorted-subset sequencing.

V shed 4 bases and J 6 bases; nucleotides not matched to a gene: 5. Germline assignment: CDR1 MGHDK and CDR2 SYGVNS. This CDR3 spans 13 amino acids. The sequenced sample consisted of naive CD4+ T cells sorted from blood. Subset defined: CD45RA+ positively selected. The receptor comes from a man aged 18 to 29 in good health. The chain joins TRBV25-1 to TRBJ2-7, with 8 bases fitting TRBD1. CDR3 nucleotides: TGTGCCAGCAGTGCAGGGGGCGCACCCGAGCAGTACTTC. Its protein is CASSAGGAPEQYF.